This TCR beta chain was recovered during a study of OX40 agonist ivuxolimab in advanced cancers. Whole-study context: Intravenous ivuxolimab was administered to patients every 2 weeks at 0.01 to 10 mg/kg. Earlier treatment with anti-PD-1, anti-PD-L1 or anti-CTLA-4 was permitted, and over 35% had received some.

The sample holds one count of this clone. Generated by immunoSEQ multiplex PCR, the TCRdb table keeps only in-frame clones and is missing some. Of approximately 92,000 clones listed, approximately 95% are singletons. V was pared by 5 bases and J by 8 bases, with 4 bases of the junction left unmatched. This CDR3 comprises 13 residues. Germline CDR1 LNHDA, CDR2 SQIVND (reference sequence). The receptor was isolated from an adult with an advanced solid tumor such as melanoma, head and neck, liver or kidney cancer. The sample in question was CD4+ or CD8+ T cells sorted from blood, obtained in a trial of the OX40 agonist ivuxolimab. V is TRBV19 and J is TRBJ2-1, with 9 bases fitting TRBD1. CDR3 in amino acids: CASSYGTGHEQFF. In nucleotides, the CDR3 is TGTGCCAGTAGTTATGGGACAGGGCATGAGCAGTTCTTC.